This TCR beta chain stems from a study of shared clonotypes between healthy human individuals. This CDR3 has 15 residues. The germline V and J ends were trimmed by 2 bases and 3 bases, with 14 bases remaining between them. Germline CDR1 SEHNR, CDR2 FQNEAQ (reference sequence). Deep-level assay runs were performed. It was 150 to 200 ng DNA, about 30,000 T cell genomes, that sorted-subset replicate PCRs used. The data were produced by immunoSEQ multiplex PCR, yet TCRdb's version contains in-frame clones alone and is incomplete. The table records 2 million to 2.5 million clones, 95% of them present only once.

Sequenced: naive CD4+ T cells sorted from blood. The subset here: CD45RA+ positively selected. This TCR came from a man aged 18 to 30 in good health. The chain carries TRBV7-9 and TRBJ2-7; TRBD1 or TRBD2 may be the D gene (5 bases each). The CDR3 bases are TGTGCCAGCAGCTTATACCCCGGGACGGTCTACGAGCAGTACTTC. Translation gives CASSLYPGTVYEQYF.